The entry below gives a single TCR beta chain sequence along with its context. The antigen is unknown. The method was immunoSEQ multiplex PCR; TCRdb's version includes in-frame clones alone and lacks a portion of them. Here the sample spans roughly 40,000 clones, over 75% being singletons. The data stem from a study of graft-versus-host responses after intestinal transplantation. Study-level background: Following induction with anti-thymocyte globulin, all recipients were given tacrolimus and steroids for two to three years.

Trimming pared 6 bases from V and 2 bases from J, leaving 6 bases between. Per germline, CDR1 MDHEN and CDR2 SYDVKM. This CDR3 spans 12 amino acids. Study-wide results and limits: Maximum circulating GvH clone levels tracked with early post-transplant HvG decreases.

Sequenced here: PBMCs, sampled 524 days after transplant. The TCR was taken from a human patient who received an intestinal transplant, so some T cells may come from the graft donor. The chain combines TRBV28 with TRBJ2-3; D is uncertain. The CDR3 is CASSPNTDTQYF. DNA for the CDR3: TGTGCCAGCAGCCCTAACACAGATACGCAGTATTTT.